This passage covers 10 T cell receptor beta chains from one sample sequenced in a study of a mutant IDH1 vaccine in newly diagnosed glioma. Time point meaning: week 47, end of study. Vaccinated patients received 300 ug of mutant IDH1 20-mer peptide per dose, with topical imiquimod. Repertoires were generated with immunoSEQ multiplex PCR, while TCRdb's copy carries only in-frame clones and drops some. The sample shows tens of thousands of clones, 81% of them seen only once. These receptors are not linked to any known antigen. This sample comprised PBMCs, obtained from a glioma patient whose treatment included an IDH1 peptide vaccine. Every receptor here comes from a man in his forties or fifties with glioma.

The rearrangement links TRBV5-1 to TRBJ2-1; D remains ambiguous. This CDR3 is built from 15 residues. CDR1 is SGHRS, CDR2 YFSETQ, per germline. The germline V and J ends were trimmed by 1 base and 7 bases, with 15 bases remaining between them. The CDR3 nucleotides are TGCGCCAGCAGCTTGCAGATAGAGTCAAGGAATGAGCAGTTCTTC. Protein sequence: CASSLQIESRNEQFF.

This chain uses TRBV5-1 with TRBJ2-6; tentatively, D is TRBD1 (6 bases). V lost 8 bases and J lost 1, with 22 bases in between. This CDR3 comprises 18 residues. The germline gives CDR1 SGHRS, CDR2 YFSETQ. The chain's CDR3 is CASSDFRDTGSGANVLTF. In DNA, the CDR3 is TGCGCCAGTTCAGACTTTCGGGACACCGGATCTGGGGCCAACGTCCTGACTTTC.

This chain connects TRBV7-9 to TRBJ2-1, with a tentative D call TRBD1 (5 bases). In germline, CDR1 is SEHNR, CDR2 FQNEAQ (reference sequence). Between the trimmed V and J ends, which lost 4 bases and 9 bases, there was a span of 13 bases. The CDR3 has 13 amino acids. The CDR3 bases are TGTGCCAGCAGCTCCGGCCAGGGAAGTGAGCAGTTCTTC. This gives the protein CASSSGQGSEQFF.

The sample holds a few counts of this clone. The CDR3 reads CASRVDSNNQPQHF. Written as DNA, the CDR3 is TGTGCCAGCAGAGTAGACAGTAACAATCAGCCCCAGCATTTT. The rearrangement uses TRBV7-8 and TRBJ1-5, with a possible D match to TRBD1 (5 bases). The germline V gene has CDR1 SGHVS and CDR2 FQNEAQ. Between the trimmed V and J ends, which lost 6 bases and 3 bases, there was a span of 12 bases. The CDR3 sequence is 14 residues long. Combining the CDR3 with reference TRBV7-8 and TRBJ1-5 gives the whole variable domain GAGVSQSPRYKVAKRGQDVALRCDPISGHVSLFWYQQALGQGPEFLTYFQNEAQLDKSGLPSDRFFAERPEGSVSTLKIQRTQQEDSAVYLCASRVDSNNQPQHFGDGTRLSIL.

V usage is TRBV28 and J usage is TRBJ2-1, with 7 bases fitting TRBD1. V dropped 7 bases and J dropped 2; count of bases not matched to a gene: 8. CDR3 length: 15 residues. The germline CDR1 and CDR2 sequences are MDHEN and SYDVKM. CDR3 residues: CASIQVQGPYNEQFF. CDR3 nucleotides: TGTGCCAGCATTCAAGTACAGGGGCCCTACAATGAGCAGTTCTTC.

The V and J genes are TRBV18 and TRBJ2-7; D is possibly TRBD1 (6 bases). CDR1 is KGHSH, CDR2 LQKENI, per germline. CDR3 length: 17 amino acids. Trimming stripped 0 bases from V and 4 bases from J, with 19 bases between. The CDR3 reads CASSPPRGKGDKYEQYF. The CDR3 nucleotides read TGTGCCAGCTCACCACCCCGAGGGAAGGGGGATAAGTACGAGCAGTACTTC. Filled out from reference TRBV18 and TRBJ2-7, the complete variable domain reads NAGVMQNPRHLVRRRGQEARLRCSPMKGHSHVYWYRQLPEEGLKFMVYLQKENIIDESGMPKERFSAEFPKEGPSILRIQQVVRGDSAAYFCASSPPRGKGDKYEQYFGPGTRLTVT.

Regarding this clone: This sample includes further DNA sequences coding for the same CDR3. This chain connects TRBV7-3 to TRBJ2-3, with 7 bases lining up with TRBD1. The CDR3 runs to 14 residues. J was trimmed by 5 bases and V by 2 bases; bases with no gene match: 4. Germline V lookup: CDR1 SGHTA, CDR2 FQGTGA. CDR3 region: CASSLAGGIDTQYF. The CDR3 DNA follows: TGTGCCAGCAGCTTAGCAGGGGGTATAGATACGCAGTATTTT.

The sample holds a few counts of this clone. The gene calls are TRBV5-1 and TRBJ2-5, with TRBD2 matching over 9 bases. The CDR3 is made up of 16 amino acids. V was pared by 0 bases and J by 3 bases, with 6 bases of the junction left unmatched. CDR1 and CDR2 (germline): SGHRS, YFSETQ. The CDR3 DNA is TGCGCCAGCAGCTTGGCTTCGCGACTAGCGGAAGAGACCCAGTACTTC. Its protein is CASSLASRLAEETQYF.

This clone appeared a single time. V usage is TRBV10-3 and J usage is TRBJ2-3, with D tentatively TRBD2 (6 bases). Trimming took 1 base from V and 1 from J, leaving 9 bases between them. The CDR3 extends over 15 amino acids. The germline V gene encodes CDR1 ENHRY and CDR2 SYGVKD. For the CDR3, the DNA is TGTGCCATCAGTGAGTGCGGGATATGCACAGATACGCAGTATTTT. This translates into CAISECGICTDTQYF.

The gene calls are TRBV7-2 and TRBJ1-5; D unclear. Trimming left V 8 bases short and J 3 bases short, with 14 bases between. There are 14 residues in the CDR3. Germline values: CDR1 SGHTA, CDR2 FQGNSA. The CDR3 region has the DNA TGTGCCAGCGCCCTAGTCTCGGCCAATCAGCCCCAGCATTTT. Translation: CASALVSANQPQHF.